A single TCR beta chain is shown here with its context. The source of the sample is a study of immune characteristics of hereditary and idiopathic chronic pancreatitis. V lost 1 base to trimming and J lost 7 bases, with 5 bases between them. The CDR3 is 13 residues long. Assay used: immunoSEQ multiplex PCR; TCRdb lists only in-frame clones, some missing. The sample consists of about 14,000 clones, roughly 70% of them appearing once. The pancreas tissue came from patients undergoing total pancreatectomy with islet autotransplantation. The V and J genes are TRBV12-3 or TRBV12-4 and TRBJ1-6; no reliable D call. The sequence derives from a human donor with chronic pancreatitis. The sequencing input was pancreas tissue with hereditary chronic pancreatitis. This CDR3 is CASSLERNSPLHF. CDR3 in DNA: TGTGCCAGCAGTTTAGAGCGGAATTCACCCCTCCACTTT.